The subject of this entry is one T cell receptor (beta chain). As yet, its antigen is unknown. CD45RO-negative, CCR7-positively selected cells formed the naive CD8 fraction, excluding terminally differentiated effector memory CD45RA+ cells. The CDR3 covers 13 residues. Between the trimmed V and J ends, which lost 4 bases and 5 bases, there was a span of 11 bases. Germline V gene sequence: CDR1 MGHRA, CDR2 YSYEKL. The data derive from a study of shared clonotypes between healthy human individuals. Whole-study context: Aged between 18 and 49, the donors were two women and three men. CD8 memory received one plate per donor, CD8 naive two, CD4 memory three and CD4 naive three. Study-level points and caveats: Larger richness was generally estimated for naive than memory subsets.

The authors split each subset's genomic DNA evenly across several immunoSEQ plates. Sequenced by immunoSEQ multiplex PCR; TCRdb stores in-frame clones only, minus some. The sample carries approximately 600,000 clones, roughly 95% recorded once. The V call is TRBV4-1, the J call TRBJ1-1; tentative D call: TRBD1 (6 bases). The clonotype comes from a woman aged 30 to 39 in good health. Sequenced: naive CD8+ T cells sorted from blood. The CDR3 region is CASSPQGDTEAFF. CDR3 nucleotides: TGCGCCAGCAGCCCACAGGGAGATACTGAAGCTTTCTTT.